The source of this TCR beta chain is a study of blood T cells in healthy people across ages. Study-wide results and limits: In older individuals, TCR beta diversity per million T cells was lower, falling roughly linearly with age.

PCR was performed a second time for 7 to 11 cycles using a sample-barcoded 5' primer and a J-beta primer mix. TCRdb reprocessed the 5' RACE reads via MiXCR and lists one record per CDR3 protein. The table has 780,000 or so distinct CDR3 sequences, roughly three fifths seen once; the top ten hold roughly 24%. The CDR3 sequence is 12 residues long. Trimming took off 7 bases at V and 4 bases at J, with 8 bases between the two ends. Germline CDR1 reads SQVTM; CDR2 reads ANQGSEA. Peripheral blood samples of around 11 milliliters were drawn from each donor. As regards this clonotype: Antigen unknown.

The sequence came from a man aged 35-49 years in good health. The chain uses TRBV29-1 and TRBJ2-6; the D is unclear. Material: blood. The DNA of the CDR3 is TGCAGCGGGTCTTCCGGGGCCAACGTCCTGACTTTC. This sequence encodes CSGSSGANVLTF.